This T cell receptor beta chain originates from a study of blood T cells in healthy people across ages. The CDR3 covers 13 residues. V lost 5 bases and J 2 bases, leaving 7 bases between the germline ends. Germline V lookup: CDR1 MNHEY, CDR2 SVGEGT. Combining a sample-barcoded 5' primer with a J-beta primer mix, a second PCR ran for roughly 6 to 12 cycles. CDR3-containing paired-end reads numbering at least 2.5 million came from each sample. One entry per CDR3 protein results from TCRdb running MiXCR on the 5' RACE reads. The repertoire holds some 920,000 distinct CDR3 sequences, roughly 51% seen once, with 20% to 25% in the top ten. The sample holds a few counts of this clonotype. What it binds is unknown. Healthy Russian Caucasian donors spanned ages roughly 6 to 100 years. Study findings and constraints: Long-lived and aged donors differed, with more naive CD4+ cells and higher diversity in the long-lived.

Sequencing input: blood. This receptor was taken from a woman in her fifties or sixties in good health. The chain uses TRBV6-2 or TRBV6-3 and TRBJ2-4, with D hard to call. DNA of the CDR3: TGTGCCAGCAGTAGTTCGCCCAAAAACATTCAGTACTTC. This codes for CASSSSPKNIQYF.